Shown below are 17 T cell receptor beta chains from a single sample sequenced in a study of radiotherapy plus CTLA-4 blockade in lung cancer. Sequenced by immunoSEQ multiplex PCR; TCRdb stores in-frame clones only, minus some. Of over 14,000 clones in the sample, roughly 72% were seen once. The material was peripheral blood, obtained from a patient treated with radiotherapy plus ipilimumab. These receptors all stem from a human donor with non-small cell lung cancer whose response to radiotherapy plus ipilimumab could not be evaluated.

This chain uses TRBV2 with TRBJ2-1; 8 bases map to TRBD1. The CDR3 contains 14 residues. From germline, CDR1 is SNHLY and CDR2 FYNNEI. The junction had 6 bases not matched to a gene; V was cut back by 6 bases and J by 5 bases. The CDR3: CASSPDRGDNEQFF. DNA for the CDR3: TGTGCCAGCAGCCCCGACAGGGGAGACAATGAGCAGTTCTTC. The full variable domain, completed using reference TRBV2 and TRBJ2-1, is EPEVTQTPSHQVTQMGQEVILRCVPISNHLYFYWYRQILGQKVEFLVSFYNNEISEKSEIFDDQFSVERPDGSNFTLKIRSTKLEDSAMYFCASSPDRGDNEQFFGPGTRLTVL.

This chain connects TRBV10-2 to TRBJ2-5, with 7 positions matching TRBD2. Germline loops: CDR1 WSHSY, CDR2 SAAADI. The junction had 12 bases not matched to a gene; V was cut back by 8 bases and J by 0 bases. There are 16 residues in the CDR3. The chain's CDR3 is CASVRERGRNQETQYF. The CDR3 DNA reads TGCGCCAGCGTGCGAGAGCGGGGCCGCAACCAAGAGACCCAGTACTTC.

CDR3 nucleotide sequence: TGTGCCAGCAGTGAAGCGGGGGGGCTGCCTGAGCAGTTCTTC. Amino acid sequence: CASSEAGGLPEQFF. The chain uses TRBV2 and TRBJ2-1; maybe TRBD2 (7 bases). Trimming stripped 0 bases from V and 9 bases from J, with 12 bases between. Germline V gene data show CDR1 as SNHLY and CDR2 as FYNNEI. This CDR3 is 14 amino acids long.

The chain links TRBV29-1 to TRBJ1-1, with TRBD1 matching 7 bases. The CDR3 covers 12 residues. Trimming at V came to 2 bases and at J to 7 bases, leaving 4 bases not matched to a gene. CDR1 and CDR2 (germline): SQVTM, ANQGSEA. The CDR3 bases are TGCAGCGTTGAATCCACAGGGGTTGAAGCTTTCTTT. This translates into CSVESTGVEAFF. Supplemented by reference TRBV29-1 and TRBJ1-1, the full variable domain reads SAVISQKPSRDICQRGTSLTIQCQVDSQVTMMFWYRQQPGQSLTLIATANQGSEATYESGFVIDKFPISRPNLTFSTLTVSNMSPEDSSIYLCSVESTGVEAFFGQGTRLTVV.

On this clone itself: Other nucleotide sequences from this sample produce the same CDR3. The chain is built from TRBV4-1 and TRBJ2-6; D is ambiguous. Germline V gene sequence: CDR1 MGHRA, CDR2 YSYEKL. V was trimmed by 3 bases and J by 0 bases, leaving 15 bases between them. CDR3 length: 18 amino acids. In nucleotides, the CDR3 is TGCGCCAGCAGCCAGGCTCGCAGTCATAACTCTGGGGCCAACGTCCTGACTTTC. Encoded protein: CASSQARSHNSGANVLTF.

V usage is TRBV19 and J usage is TRBJ2-1; 7 bases are shared with TRBD2. With 6 bases clipped from V and 4 bases from J, the junction kept 15 bases outside the gene matches. This CDR3 is 17 amino acids long. Germline V lookup: CDR1 LNHDA, CDR2 SQIVND (reference sequence). The CDR3 protein is CASSMHHGASGYNEQFF. The CDR3 coding sequence is TGTGCCAGTAGCATGCACCACGGGGCTAGCGGATACAATGAGCAGTTCTTC.

The chain's CDR3 is CASSQELAGSGDTQYF. In DNA, the CDR3 is TGCGCCAGCAGCCAAGAACTAGCGGGGTCCGGGGATACGCAGTATTTT. This rearrangement joins TRBV4-1 to TRBJ2-3; 10 bases are a match to TRBD2. This CDR3 comprises 16 residues. Germline CDR1 MGHRA, CDR2 YSYEKL. V gave up 0 bases and J gave up 6 bases; unmatched junction bases: 6.

This rearrangement joins TRBV19 to TRBJ2-5, with unresolved D. The CDR3 consists of 12 residues. The V and J ends lost 5 bases and 7 bases respectively, with 11 bases between them. CDR1 is LNHDA, CDR2 SQIVND, per germline (reference sequence). The CDR3 sequence is CASSFDTATQYF. The CDR3 region has the DNA TGTGCCAGTAGTTTCGACACTGCGACCCAGTACTTC.

The chain has TRBV6-5 and TRBJ1-1; 10 bases line up with TRBD1. The CDR3 sequence is 15 residues long. In germline, CDR1 is MNHEY, CDR2 SVGAGI. The trim removed 6 bases at V and 8 bases at J, leaving 12 bases unmatched. The CDR3: CASSPMDRGNSEAFF. The CDR3, as DNA: TGTGCCAGCAGCCCCATGGACAGGGGGAATTCGGAAGCTTTCTTT.

In its sample, this clone was seen a few times. The chain uses TRBV5-4 and TRBJ1-4, with D tentatively TRBD1 (6 bases). Germline V gene sequence: CDR1 SGHNT, CDR2 YYREEE (reference sequence). V was pared by 1 base and J by 8 bases, with 12 bases between. The CDR3 runs to 14 residues. DNA of the CDR3: TGTGCCAGCAGCTTGCAGGGGCGGGGGGAAAAACTGTTTTTT. Its translation is CASSLQGRGEKLFF.

V is TRBV30 and J is TRBJ2-1; D remains ambiguous. Per germline, CDR1 GTSNPN and CDR2 SVGIG (reference sequence). Trimming pared 6 bases from V and 0 bases from J, leaving 12 bases between. The CDR3 is made up of 14 amino acids. CDR3 sequence: CACSYLSSYNEQFF. The DNA of the CDR3 is TGTGCCTGTTCGTATTTGAGCTCCTACAATGAGCAGTTCTTC.

This clone was seen just once. This chain joins TRBV27 and TRBJ1-1; D remains unclear. The germline V and J ends were trimmed by 4 bases and 8 bases, with 17 bases remaining between them. CDR1 is MNHEY and CDR2 is SMNVEV in the germline V gene (reference sequence). There are 14 residues in the CDR3. The CDR3 loop is CASSSSDTYHEAFF. The CDR3 coding sequence is TGTGCCAGCAGTTCGTCCGACACCTATCACGAAGCTTTCTTT.

This chain connects TRBV7-9 to TRBJ2-5, with TRBD2 matching over 8 bases. The CDR3 consists of 16 residues. The junction had 6 bases not matched to a gene; V was cut back by 2 bases and J by 1 base. CDR1 and CDR2 (germline): SEHNR, FQNEAQ (reference sequence). The CDR3 sequence is CASSLIRGGIQETQYF. Written as DNA, the CDR3 is TGTGCCAGCAGCTTAATCCGCGGGGGGATCCAAGAGACCCAGTACTTC.

The V call is TRBV4-3, the J call TRBJ1-2; 9 bases line up with TRBD1. The length of the CDR3 is 15 residues. J gave up 5 bases and V 3 bases, and 7 bases lay outside the gene matches. The germline V gene encodes CDR1 LGHNA and CDR2 YSLEER. CDR3 amino acids: CASSQGTGIRYGYTF. The CDR3 DNA reads as TGCGCCAGCAGCCAGGGGACAGGGATTAGGTATGGCTACACCTTC.

V gene TRBV5-1 combines with J gene TRBJ2-3, with D possibly matching TRBD2 (6 bases). Trimming shortened V by 7 bases and J by 3 bases, and 18 bases separated the two germline ends. Looked up from germline, CDR1 is SGHRS and CDR2 is YFSETQ. The length of the CDR3 is 15 residues. CDR3 coding DNA: TGCGCCAGCGGACTCACGGGGGTGGGGACAGATACGCAGTATTTT. Translated, it gives CASGLTGVGTDTQYF.

The CDR3 nucleotides read TGTGCCAGCTTCCCCGGACAGACTAATGAAAAACTGTTTTTT. Translating gives CASFPGQTNEKLFF. This sequence joins TRBV2 and TRBJ1-4; possible D gene TRBD1, 6 bases. Germline-derived CDR1 and CDR2 are SNHLY and FYNNEI. This CDR3 comprises 14 residues. With 8 bases removed from V and 2 bases from J, the gap between germline ends came to 12 bases.

The chain links TRBV5-4 to TRBJ1-2; TRBD1 aligns across 8 bases. Germline loops: CDR1 SGHNT, CDR2 YYREEE (reference sequence). The CDR3 sequence is 13 residues long. V was clipped by 4 bases and J by 5 bases; unmatched bases: 4. The CDR3 coding sequence is TGTGCCAGCAGCCAAAGGACAGGGTATGGCTACACCTTC. It encodes CASSQRTGYGYTF.